These 19 T cell receptor beta chains were all obtained from the same sample, sequenced in a study of OX40 agonist ivuxolimab in advanced cancers. Method: immunoSEQ multiplex PCR; TCRdb's copy keeps in-frame clones and lacks some. This table has approximately 160,000 clones, roughly 94% appearing once. Source: CD4+ or CD8+ T cells sorted from blood, taken in a trial of the OX40 agonist ivuxolimab. These receptors all stem from an adult with an advanced solid tumor such as melanoma, head and neck, liver or kidney cancer.

This sequence joins TRBV19 and TRBJ2-7; 8 positions match TRBD1. This CDR3 comprises 12 residues. After removal of 8 bases from V and 4 bases from J, the junction contained 4 bases not matched to a gene. Per the germline V gene, CDR1 is LNHDA and CDR2 is SQIVND (reference sequence). The CDR3 bases are TGTGCCAGTGGGGACAGGACTTACGAGCAGTACTTC. Its translation: CASGDRTYEQYF.

This clone was counted once. The chain has TRBV7-9 and TRBJ2-3; 9 nucleotides align to TRBD1. Germline CDR1 and CDR2: SEHNR and FQNEAQ (reference sequence). Trimming cost V 1 base and J 4 bases; bases outside gene matches: 3. The CDR3 covers 15 residues. The CDR3 region is CASSLDGTGPDTQYF. The CDR3 nucleotides are TGTGCCAGCAGCTTAGATGGGACAGGGCCAGATACGCAGTATTTT.

This clone appeared a single time. The chain combines TRBV15 with TRBJ1-5; D is uncertain. V gave up 3 bases and J gave up 4 bases, with 13 bases separating them. The CDR3 has 15 residues. Germline loops: CDR1 LNHNV, CDR2 YYDKDF (reference sequence). Written as DNA, the CDR3 is TGTGCCACCAGCAGCGGACGGTCGAGGAATCAGCCCCAGCATTTT. Translating gives CATSSGRSRNQPQHF.

This clone was recorded only once. The chain employs TRBV7-2 and TRBJ2-2, with D perhaps TRBD1 (7 bases). The CDR3 is made up of 14 amino acids. V was cut by 5 bases and J by 7 bases, with 14 bases left in between. Germline V gives CDR1 SGHTA, CDR2 FQGNSA. The CDR3 coding sequence is TGTGCCAGCAGCCGTAACAGGGGAGGCGGGGAGCTGTTTTTT. Protein product: CASSRNRGGGELFF.

The chain joins TRBV9 to TRBJ2-3; 15 bases agree with TRBD2. V lost 4 bases to trimming and J lost 1 base; unmatched junction nucleotides: 16. This CDR3 is 21 amino acids long. Germline CDR1 reads SGDLS; CDR2 reads YYNGEE. The CDR3 reads CASSRLPLPGLAGGRTDTQYF. The CDR3 nucleotides read TGTGCCAGCAGCCGGCTCCCCCTACCGGGACTAGCGGGGGGACGCACAGATACGCAGTATTTT.

This rearrangement joins TRBV9 to TRBJ1-2, with unresolved D. There are 12 residues in the CDR3. CDR1 is SGDLS, CDR2 YYNGEE, per germline. Between the trimmed V and J ends, which lost 0 bases and 7 bases, there was a span of 7 bases. CDR3 nucleotide sequence: TGTGCCAGCAGCGTAGGAGAGGTTGGCTACACCTTC. Protein sequence: CASSVGEVGYTF. Full variable domain (missing parts from reference TRBV9 and TRBJ1-2): DSGVTQTPKHLITATGQRVTLRCSPRSGDLSVYWYQQSLDQGLQFLIQYYNGEERAKGNILERFSAQQFPDLHSELNLSSLELGDSALYFCASSVGEVGYTFGSGTRLTVV.

This chain links TRBV19 with TRBJ2-3, with TRBD2 matching over 13 bases. The CDR3 contains 17 residues. Germline CDR1 and CDR2: LNHDA and SQIVND (reference sequence). The V and J ends lost 1 base and 5 bases, in that order; junction bases with no gene match: 6. The CDR3 is CASSIGRTSGSGDTQYF. CDR3 in DNA: TGTGCCAGTAGTATAGGCCGGACTAGCGGGAGCGGAGATACGCAGTATTTT.

V gene TRBV7-3 combines with J gene TRBJ2-1; 10 bases map to TRBD2. Germline CDR1 reads SGHTA; CDR2 reads FQGTGA. The CDR3 has 17 amino acids. V gave up 1 base and J gave up 1 base; unmatched junction bases: 4. DNA of the CDR3: TGTGCCAGCAGCTTAAATCCGGGACTAGCGTCCTACAATGAGCAGTTCTTC. The encoded protein is CASSLNPGLASYNEQFF.

This sequence joins TRBV27 and TRBJ2-3; D unresolved. V gave up 5 bases and J gave up 6 bases, with 18 bases separating them. This CDR3 region has 15 residues. Germline loops: CDR1 MNHEY, CDR2 SMNVEV (reference sequence). CDR3 amino acids: CASSPGGATIDTQYF. The CDR3 DNA reads as TGTGCCAGCAGTCCTGGTGGAGCAACTATCGATACGCAGTATTTT.

Comments on this clone: The identical CDR3 is also encoded by other nucleotide sequences in the sample. The chain is built from TRBV6-5 and TRBJ2-7; no reliable D call. The CDR3 covers 14 residues. Per the germline V gene, CDR1 is MNHEY and CDR2 is SVGAGI. V lost 3 bases and J 2 bases, leaving 11 bases between the germline ends. CDR3 in DNA: TGTGCCAGCAGTTATCCCGGGCCGACCTACGAGCAGTACTTC. It encodes CASSYPGPTYEQYF.

The rearrangement uses TRBV19 and TRBJ1-3; no reliable D call. The CDR3 is 14 amino acids. Germline CDR1 reads LNHDA; CDR2 reads SQIVND (reference sequence). Trimming removed 9 bases at V and 0 bases at J, with 12 bases between. CDR3 sequence (DNA): TGTGCCAGCGCTACTAGGAACTCTGGAAACACCATATATTTT. This encodes CASATRNSGNTIYF.

J is TRBJ2-3 and V is TRBV5-1; no firm D call. From germline, CDR1 is SGHRS and CDR2 YFSETQ. The CDR3 runs 14 residues. Trimming pared 0 bases from V and 4 bases from J, leaving 9 bases between. CDR3 sequence: CASSLDGGPDTQYF. The CDR3 coding sequence is TGCGCCAGCAGCTTGGATGGTGGGCCAGATACGCAGTATTTT. Full variable domain (missing parts from reference TRBV5-1 and TRBJ2-3): KAGVTQTPRYLIKTRGQQVTLSCSPISGHRSVSWYQQTPGQGLQFLFEYFSETQRNKGNFPGRFSGRQFSNSRSEMNVSTLELGDSALYLCASSLDGGPDTQYFGPGTRLTVL.

V gene TRBV28 combines with J gene TRBJ2-7; the D gene could be TRBD1 or TRBD2 (6 bases each). The CDR3 is 13 amino acids. CDR1 MDHEN and CDR2 SYDVKM come from the germline V gene. Between the trimmed V and J ends, which lost 10 bases and 6 bases, there was a span of 19 bases. The chain's CDR3 is CATRAGRGREQYF. In DNA form, the CDR3 reads TGTGCCACGCGGGCGGGTCGGGGGCGCGAGCAGTACTTC.

The chain recombines TRBV9 with TRBJ2-5, with 10 nucleotides matching TRBD2. Germline V lookup: CDR1 SGDLS, CDR2 YYNGEE. The CDR3 totals 15 residues. The ends lost 2 bases at V and 2 bases at J; junction bases unmatched: 3. The CDR3, as DNA: TGTGCCAGCAGCGTTCTAGCGGGGGCTCAAGAGACCCAGTACTTC. It specifies CASSVLAGAQETQYF.

This clone was detected only once. This chain uses TRBV6-5 with TRBJ1-4; D ambiguous. Deletions cut 5 bases from V and 4 bases from J, with 11 bases between. CDR3 length: 14 residues. Germline-derived CDR1 and CDR2 are MNHEY and SVGAGI. The CDR3 nucleotides are TGTGCCAGCAGTACTAGGGTGGTTAATGAAAAACTGTTTTTT. It is translated as CASSTRVVNEKLFF.

The gene calls are TRBV6-5 and TRBJ2-7; D is possibly TRBD1 or TRBD2 (5 bases each). The CDR3 has 13 amino acids. Germline-derived CDR1 and CDR2 are MNHEY and SVGAGI. V shed 6 bases and J shed 2 bases, with 11 bases lying between them. CDR3 loop: CASSSQGPYEQYF. The CDR3 DNA reads as TGTGCCAGCAGCTCCCAGGGACCCTACGAGCAGTACTTC.

The J gene is TRBJ1-1, the V gene TRBV9; 7 nucleotides align to TRBD1. The junction had 7 bases not matched to a gene; V was cut back by 4 bases and J by 4 bases. Germline V gene lookup returns CDR1 SGDLS and CDR2 YYNGEE. This CDR3 has 14 amino acids. CDR3 sequence: CASSPGGTATEAFF. CDR3 nucleotide sequence: TGTGCCAGCAGCCCCGGAGGGACAGCCACTGAAGCTTTCTTT.

The V call is TRBV11-1, the J call TRBJ2-5, with 8 bases identical to TRBD2. V lost 5 bases, J lost 4 bases, and 9 bases stayed unmatched. This CDR3 has 15 amino acids. The germline gives CDR1 SGHAT, CDR2 FQDESV (reference sequence). The CDR3 DNA sequence: TGTGCCAGCAGCACCCGGGGGGGGGTACGAGAGACCCAGTACTTC. Translating it yields CASSTRGGVRETQYF.

This clone showed up just a few times. The rearrangement joins TRBV10-3 to TRBJ1-1; D not certain. The CDR3 consists of 13 residues. The germline V and J ends were trimmed by 3 bases and 2 bases, with 7 bases remaining between them. CDR1 and CDR2 (germline): ENHRY, SYGVKD. The CDR3 region is CAISEVLNTEAFF. In DNA form, the CDR3 reads TGTGCCATCAGTGAAGTTCTCAACACTGAAGCTTTCTTT.